This T cell receptor beta chain was sequenced during a study of cytomegalovirus exposure and HLA in healthy donors. Background on the study: As an earlier analysis found, around 190 million T cells yielded about 100 million unique TCR beta sequences.

Study results and limitations: Some V segments, including TRBV6-2 and TRBV6-3, were excluded as indistinguishable. A later analysis showed HLA-associated TCR beta chains outstripping equally common others in clonal expansion. For most subjects, TCR beta sequences were reported to predict HLA-A and HLA-B alleles with accuracy.

V shed 8 bases and J 3 bases; nucleotides not matched to a gene: 2. The length of the CDR3 is 12 residues. The V gene's germline CDR1 is MNHNY and CDR2 SVGAGI (reference sequence). The PCR contained 60 Vbeta and 13 Jbeta primers. Clones were sequenced by immunoSEQ multiplex PCR, and TCRdb holds only the in-frame ones, with some missing. The table lists 60,000 to 95,000 clones, 70% to 85% of them singletons. Notes on this clone: Its antigen is not identified.

This receptor was obtained from a man aged 70 or older in good health and CMV-seropositive. The J gene is TRBJ2-3, the V gene TRBV6-6; 7 nucleotides match TRBD1. The sample was PBMCs. CDR3 in amino acids: CASGDSTDTQYF. The CDR3 DNA reads TGTGCCAGCGGGGACAGTACAGATACGCAGTATTTT.